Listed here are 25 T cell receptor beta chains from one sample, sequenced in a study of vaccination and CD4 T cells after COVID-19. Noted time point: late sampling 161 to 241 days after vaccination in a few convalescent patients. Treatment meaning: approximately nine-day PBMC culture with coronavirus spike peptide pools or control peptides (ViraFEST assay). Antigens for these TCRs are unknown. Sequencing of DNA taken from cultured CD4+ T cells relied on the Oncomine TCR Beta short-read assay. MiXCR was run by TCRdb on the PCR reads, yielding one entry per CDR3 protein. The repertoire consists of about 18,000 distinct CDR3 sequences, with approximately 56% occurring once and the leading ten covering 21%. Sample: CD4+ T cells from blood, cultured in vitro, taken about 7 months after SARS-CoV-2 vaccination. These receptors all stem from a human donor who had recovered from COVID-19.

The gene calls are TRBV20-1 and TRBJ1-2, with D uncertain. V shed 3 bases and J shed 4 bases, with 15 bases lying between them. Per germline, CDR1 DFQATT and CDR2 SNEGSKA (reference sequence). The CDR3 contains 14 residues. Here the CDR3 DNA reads TGCAGTGCTAGTACGGGCCAGGCGACCTATGGCTACACCTTC. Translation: CSASTGQATYGYTF.

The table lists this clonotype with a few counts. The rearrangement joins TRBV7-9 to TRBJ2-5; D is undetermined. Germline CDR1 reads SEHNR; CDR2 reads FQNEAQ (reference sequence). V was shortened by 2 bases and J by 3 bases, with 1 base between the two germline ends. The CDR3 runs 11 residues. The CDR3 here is CASSLKETQYF. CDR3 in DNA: TGTGCCAGCAGCTTAAAAGAGACCCAGTACTTC.

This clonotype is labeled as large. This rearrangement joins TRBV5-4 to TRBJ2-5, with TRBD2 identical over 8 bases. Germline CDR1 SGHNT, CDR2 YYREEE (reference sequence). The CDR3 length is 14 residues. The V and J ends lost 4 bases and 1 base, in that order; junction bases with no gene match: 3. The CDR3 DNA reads TGTGCCAGCAGCCGGGGGGGGCCCCAAGAGACCCAGTACTTC. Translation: CASSRGGPQETQYF.

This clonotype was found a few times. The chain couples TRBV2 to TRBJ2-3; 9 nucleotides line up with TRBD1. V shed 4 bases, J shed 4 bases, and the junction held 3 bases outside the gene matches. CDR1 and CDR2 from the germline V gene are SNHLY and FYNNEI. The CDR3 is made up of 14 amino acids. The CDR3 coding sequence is TGTGCCAGCAGTGGAAGGACAGGGGCAGATACGCAGTATTTT. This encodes CASSGRTGADTQYF.

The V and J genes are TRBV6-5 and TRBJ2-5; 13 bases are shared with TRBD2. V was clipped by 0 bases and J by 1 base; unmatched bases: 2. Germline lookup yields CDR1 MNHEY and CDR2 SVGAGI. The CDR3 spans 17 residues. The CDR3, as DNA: TGTGCCAGCAGTTACTCTGGACTAGCGGGGGTCCAAGAGACCCAGTACTTC. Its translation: CASSYSGLAGVQETQYF.

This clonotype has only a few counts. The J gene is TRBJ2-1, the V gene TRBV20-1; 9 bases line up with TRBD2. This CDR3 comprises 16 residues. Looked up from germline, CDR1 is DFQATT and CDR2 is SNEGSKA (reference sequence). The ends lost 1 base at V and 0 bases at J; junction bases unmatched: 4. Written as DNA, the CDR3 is TGCAGTGCTAGAGGGGCTAGCGGGAACTCCTACAATGAGCAGTTCTTC. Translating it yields CSARGASGNSYNEQFF.

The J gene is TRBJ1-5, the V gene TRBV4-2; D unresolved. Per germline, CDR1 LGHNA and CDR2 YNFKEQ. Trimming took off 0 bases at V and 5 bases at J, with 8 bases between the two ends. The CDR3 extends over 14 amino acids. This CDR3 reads CASSQERKYQPQHF. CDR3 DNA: TGTGCCAGCAGCCAAGAACGGAAATATCAGCCCCAGCATTTT.

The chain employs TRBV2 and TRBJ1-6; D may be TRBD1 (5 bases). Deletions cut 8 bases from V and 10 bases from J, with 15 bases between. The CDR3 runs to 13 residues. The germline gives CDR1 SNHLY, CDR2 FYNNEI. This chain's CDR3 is CASRRTLGSPLHF. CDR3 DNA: TGTGCCAGCCGACGGACACTAGGATCACCCCTCCACTTT.

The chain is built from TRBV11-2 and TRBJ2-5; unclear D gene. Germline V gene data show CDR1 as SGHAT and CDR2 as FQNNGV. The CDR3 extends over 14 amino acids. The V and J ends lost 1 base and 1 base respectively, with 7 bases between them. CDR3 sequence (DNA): TGTGCCAGCAGCTTAGGAGCGAGCCAAGAGACCCAGTACTTC. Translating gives CASSLGASQETQYF.

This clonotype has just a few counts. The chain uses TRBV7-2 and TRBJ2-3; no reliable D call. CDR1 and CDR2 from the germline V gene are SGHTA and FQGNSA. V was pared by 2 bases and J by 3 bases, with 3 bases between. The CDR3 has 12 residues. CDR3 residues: CASSLPTDTQYF. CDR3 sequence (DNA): TGTGCCAGCAGCTTACCAACAGATACGCAGTATTTT. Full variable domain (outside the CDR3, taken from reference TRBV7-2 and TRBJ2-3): GAGVSQSPSNKVTEKGKDVELRCDPISGHTALYWYRQSLGQGLEFLIYFQGNSAPDKSGLPSDRFSAERTGGSVSTLTIQRTQQEDSAVYLCASSLPTDTQYFGPGTRLTVL.

CDR3 nucleotide sequence: TGTGCCAGCAGACGGGACAGCCCTTCTGGCTATGGCTACACCTTC. Its protein is CASRRDSPSGYGYTF. This chain links TRBV6-1 with TRBJ1-2; 7 nucleotides agree with TRBD1. CDR3 length: 15 residues. Germline V gene data show CDR1 as MNHNS and CDR2 as SASEGT. J gave up 4 bases and V 6 bases, and 11 bases lay outside the gene matches.

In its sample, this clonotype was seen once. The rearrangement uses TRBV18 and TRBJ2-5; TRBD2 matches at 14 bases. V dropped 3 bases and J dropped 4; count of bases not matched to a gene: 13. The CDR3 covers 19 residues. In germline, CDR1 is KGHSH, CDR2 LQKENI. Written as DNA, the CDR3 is TGTGCCAGCTCACCGGGAACCGGGACTAGCGGGAGTAATCGAGAGACCCAGTACTTC. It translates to CASSPGTGTSGSNRETQYF.

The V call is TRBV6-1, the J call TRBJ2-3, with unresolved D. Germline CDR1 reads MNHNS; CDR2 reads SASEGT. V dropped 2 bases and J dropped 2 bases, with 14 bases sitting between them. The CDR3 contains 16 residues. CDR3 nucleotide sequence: TGTGCCAGCAGTGAAATAACCCTAGGGAACACAGATACGCAGTATTTT. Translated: CASSEITLGNTDTQYF.

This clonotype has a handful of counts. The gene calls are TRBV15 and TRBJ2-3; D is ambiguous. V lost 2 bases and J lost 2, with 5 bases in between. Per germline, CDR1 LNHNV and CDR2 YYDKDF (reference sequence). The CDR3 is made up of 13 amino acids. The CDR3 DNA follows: TGTGCCACCAGCAGACGGAACACAGATACGCAGTATTTT. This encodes CATSRRNTDTQYF.

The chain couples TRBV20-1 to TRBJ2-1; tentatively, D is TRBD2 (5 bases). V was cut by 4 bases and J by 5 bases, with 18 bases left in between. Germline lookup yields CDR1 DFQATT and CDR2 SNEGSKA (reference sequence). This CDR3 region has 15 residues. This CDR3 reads CSAIHAGNLDNEQFF. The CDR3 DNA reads TGCAGTGCTATTCACGCCGGGAACTTAGACAATGAGCAGTTCTTC.

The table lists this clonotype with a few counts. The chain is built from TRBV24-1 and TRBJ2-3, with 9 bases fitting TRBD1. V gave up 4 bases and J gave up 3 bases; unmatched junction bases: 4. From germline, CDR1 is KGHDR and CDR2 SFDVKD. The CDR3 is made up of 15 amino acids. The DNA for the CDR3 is TGTGCCACCAGTGAGACTGGACAGGGGACAGATACGCAGTATTTT. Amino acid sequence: CATSETGQGTDTQYF.

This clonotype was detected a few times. CDR3 protein: CATSGAGGTSGGVSTDTQYF. The CDR3 DNA reads TGTGCCACCAGTGGGGCGGGCGGGACTAGCGGGGGGGTTTCGACAGATACGCAGTATTTT. The rearrangement joins TRBV24-1 to TRBJ2-3; TRBD2 matches 16 bases. This CDR3 spans 20 amino acids. V lost 5 bases, J lost 3 bases, and 13 bases stayed unmatched. Germline V gene data show CDR1 as KGHDR and CDR2 as SFDVKD.

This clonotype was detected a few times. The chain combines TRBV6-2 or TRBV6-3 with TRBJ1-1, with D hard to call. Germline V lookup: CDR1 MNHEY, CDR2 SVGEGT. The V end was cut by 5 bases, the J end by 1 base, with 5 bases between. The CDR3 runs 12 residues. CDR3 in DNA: TGTGCCAGCAGTGACCCGAACACTGAAGCTTTCTTT. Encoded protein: CASSDPNTEAFF.

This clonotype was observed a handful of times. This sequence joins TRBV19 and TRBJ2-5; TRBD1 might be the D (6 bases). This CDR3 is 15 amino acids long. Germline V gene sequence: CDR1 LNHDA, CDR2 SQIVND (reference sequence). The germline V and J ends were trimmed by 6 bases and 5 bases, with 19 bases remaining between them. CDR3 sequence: CASSIVGGMGETQYF. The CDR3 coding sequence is TGTGCCAGTAGCATCGTTGGGGGCATGGGGGAGACCCAGTACTTC.

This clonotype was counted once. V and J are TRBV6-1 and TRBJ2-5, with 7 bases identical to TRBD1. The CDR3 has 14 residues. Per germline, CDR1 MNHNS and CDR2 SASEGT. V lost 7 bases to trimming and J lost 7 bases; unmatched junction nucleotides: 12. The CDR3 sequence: CASNLDRVDGTQYF. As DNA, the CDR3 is TGTGCCAGCAACCTAGACAGGGTGGATGGGACCCAGTACTTC.

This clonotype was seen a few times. The CDR3 protein is CASSFYLAGGAETQYF. The CDR3 region has the DNA TGTGCCAGCAGCTTCTATCTAGCGGGAGGGGCAGAGACCCAGTACTTC. The rearrangement uses TRBV7-6 and TRBJ2-5; 12 bases align to TRBD2. J was trimmed by 4 bases and V by 3 bases; bases with no gene match: 6. The germline V gene has CDR1 SGHVS and CDR2 FNYEAQ. The CDR3 has 16 residues.

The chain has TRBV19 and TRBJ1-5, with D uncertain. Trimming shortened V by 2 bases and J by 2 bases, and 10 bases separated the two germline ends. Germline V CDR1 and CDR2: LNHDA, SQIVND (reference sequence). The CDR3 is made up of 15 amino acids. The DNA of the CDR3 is TGTGCCAGTAGTATAAGAGGGCTCGGCAATCAGCCCCAGCATTTT. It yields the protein CASSIRGLGNQPQHF.

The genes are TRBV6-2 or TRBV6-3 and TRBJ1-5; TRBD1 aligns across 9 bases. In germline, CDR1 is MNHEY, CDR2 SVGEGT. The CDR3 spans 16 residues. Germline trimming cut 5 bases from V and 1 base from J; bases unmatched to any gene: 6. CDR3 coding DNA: TGTGCCAGCAGTACACACAGGGGGCAGAGCAATCAGCCCCAGCATTTT. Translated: CASSTHRGQSNQPQHF.

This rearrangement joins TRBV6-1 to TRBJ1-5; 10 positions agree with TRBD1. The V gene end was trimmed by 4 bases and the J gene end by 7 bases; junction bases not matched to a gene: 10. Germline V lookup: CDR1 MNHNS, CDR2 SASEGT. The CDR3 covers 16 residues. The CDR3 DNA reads TGTGCCAGCAGTGGATTTGGACAGGGGGTCGGGCAGCCCCAGCATTTT. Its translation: CASSGFGQGVGQPQHF.

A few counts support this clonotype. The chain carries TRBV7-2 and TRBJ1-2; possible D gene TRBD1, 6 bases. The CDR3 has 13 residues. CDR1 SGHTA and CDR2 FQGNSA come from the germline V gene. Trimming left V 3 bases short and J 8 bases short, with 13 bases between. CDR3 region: CASSFRQAEGYTF. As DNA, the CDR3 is TGTGCCAGCAGCTTCCGACAGGCTGAGGGCTACACCTTC.